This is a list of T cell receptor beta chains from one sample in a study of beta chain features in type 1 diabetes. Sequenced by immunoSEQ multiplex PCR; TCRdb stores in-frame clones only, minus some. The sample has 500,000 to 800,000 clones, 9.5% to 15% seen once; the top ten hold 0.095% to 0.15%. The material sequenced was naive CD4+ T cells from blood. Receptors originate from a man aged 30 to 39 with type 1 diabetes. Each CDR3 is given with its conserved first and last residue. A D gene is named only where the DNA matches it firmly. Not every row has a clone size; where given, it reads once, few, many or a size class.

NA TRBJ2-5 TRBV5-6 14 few TGTGCCAGCAGCTTGGGGTTATACCAAGAGACCCAGTACTTC CASSLGLYQETQYF
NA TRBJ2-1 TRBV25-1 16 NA TGTGCCAGCAGTGAATTTAAGGGGGACTCCTACAATGAGCAGTTCTTC CASSEFKGDSYNEQFF
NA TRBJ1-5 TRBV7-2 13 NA TGTGCCAGCAGCTTAGGAGGGGATCAGCCCCAGCATTTT CASSLGGDQPQHF
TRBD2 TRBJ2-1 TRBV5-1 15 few TGCGCCAGCAGGCCCCTCGGGGGGGCCGGCAATGAGCAGTTCTTC CASRPLGGAGNEQFF
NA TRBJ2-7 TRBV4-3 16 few TGCGCCAGCAGCCCCGGGGGAGGGACAGAGACCTACGAGCAGTACTTC CASSPGGGTETYEQYF
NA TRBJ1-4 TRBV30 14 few TGTGCCTGGAGTGTAAGGGGCGGGAATGAAAAACTGTTTTTT CAWSVRGGNEKLFF
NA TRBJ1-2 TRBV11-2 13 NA TGTGCCAGCAACCTTCTGAGCGCAGGGGGCTACACCTTC CASNLLSAGGYTF
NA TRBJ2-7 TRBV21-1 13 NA TGTGCCAGCAGCAAGGCGGGGTCTAACGAGCAGTACTTC CASSKAGSNEQYF
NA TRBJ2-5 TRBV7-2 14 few TGTGCCAGCAGCTTAAGCCGGGGCGGAGAGACCCAGTACTTC CASSLSRGGETQYF
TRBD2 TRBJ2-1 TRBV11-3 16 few TGTGCCAGCAGCGAACGGACTAGCGCGTTATACAATGAGCAGTTCTTC CASSERTSALYNEQFF
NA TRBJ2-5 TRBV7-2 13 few TGTGCCAGCAGCTTAGCGGGCCGGGAGACCCAGTACTTC CASSLAGRETQYF
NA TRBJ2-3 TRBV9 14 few TGTGCCAGCAGCCCCCCGGGGGCCTCAGATACGCAGTATTTT CASSPPGASDTQYF
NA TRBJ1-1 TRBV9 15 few TGTGCCAGCAGCCCCTCGGGCAGGGAGAACACTGAAGCTTTCTTT CASSPSGRENTEAFF
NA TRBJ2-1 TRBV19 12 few TGTGCCAGTAGTAGAAACAGGGACGAGCAGTTCTTC CASSRNRDEQFF
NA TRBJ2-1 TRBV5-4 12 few TGTGCCAGCGAGGGGGTTAACAATGAGCAGTTCTTC CASEGVNNEQFF
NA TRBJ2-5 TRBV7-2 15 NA TGTGCCAGCAGCTTAGGTATGAGCAGGGAAGAGACCCAGTACTTC CASSLGMSREETQYF
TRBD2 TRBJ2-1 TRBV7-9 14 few TGTGCCAGCAGCTTCGCGGGGGAATACAATGAGCAGTTCTTC CASSFAGEYNEQFF
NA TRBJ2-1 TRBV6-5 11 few TGTGCCAGCAGCCCAAAGCATGAGCAGTTCTTC CASSPKHEQFF
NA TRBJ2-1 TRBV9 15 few TGTGCCAGCAGCGGGTCGACAGGCCCCTACAATGAGCAGTTCTTC CASSGSTGPYNEQFF
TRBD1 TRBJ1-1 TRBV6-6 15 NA TGTGCCAGCAGTTACTCTCAGGGGGCGAACACTGAAGCTTTCTTT CASSYSQGANTEAFF
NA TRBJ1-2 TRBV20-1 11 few TGCAGTGCTCTAGGGAGGGATGGCTACACCTTC CSALGRDGYTF
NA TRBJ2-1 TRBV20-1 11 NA TGCAGTGTCTACAGCGACAATGAGCAGTTCTTC CSVYSDNEQFF
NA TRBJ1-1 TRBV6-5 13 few TGTGCCAGCAGTTACGAGGGGAACACTGAAGCTTTCTTT CASSYEGNTEAFF
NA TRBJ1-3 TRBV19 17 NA TGTGCCAGTAGTCGAACGGTCGGCAGTGTCTCTGGAAACACCATATATTTT CASSRTVGSVSGNTIYF
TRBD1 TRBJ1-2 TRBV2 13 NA TGTGCCAGCGGCCGGGACAGGGAGGATGGCTACACCTTC CASGRDREDGYTF
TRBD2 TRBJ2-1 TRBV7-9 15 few TGTGCCAGCAGCGCACTAGCGGGGGGTTACAATGAGCAGTTCTTC CASSALAGGYNEQFF
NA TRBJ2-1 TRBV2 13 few TGTGCCAGCAGTGCAACCTACTCCAATGAGCAGTTCTTC CASSATYSNEQFF
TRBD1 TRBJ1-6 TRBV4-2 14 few TGTGCCAGCAGCCTTACAGGGGATAATTCACCCCTCCACTTT CASSLTGDNSPLHF
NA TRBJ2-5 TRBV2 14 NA TGTGCCAGCACTATGGGACAAAAAGAGGAGACCCAGTACTTC CASTMGQKEETQYF
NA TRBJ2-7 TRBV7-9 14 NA TGTGCCAGCAGCTTAGGCGACTCGACCTACGAGCAGTACTTC CASSLGDSTYEQYF
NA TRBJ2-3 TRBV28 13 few TGTGCCAGCATAGCGACTAGCACAGATACGCAGTATTTT CASIATSTDTQYF
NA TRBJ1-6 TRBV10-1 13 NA TGCGCCAGCAGTGACAGGGCTAATTCACCCCTCCACTTT CASSDRANSPLHF
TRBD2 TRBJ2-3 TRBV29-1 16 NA TGCAGCGTCGCTCAACTAGCGGGGGTTAACACAGATACGCAGTATTTT CSVAQLAGVNTDTQYF
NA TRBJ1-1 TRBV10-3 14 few TGTGCCATCACCCGGGAAGGGTCGAACACTGAAGCTTTCTTT CAITREGSNTEAFF
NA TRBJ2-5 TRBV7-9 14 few TGTGCCAGCAGCCAAAACGGGGCCCAAGAGACCCAGTACTTC CASSQNGAQETQYF
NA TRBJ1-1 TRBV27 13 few TGTGCCAGCAGACTGAGGATGAACACTGAAGCTTTCTTT CASRLRMNTEAFF
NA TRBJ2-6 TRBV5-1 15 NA TGCGCCAGCAGCTTCGCCAACTCTGGGGCCAACGTCCTGACTTTC CASSFANSGANVLTF
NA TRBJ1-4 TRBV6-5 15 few TGTGCCAGCAGCCTAGGGGCGGGAACTAATGAAAAACTGTTTTTT CASSLGAGTNEKLFF
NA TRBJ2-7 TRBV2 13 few TGTGCCAGCAGTGTTAGGGATCACTACGAGCAGTACTTC CASSVRDHYEQYF
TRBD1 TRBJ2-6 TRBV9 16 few TGTGCCAGCAGCGTGGGGACAGGGGCTGGGGCCAACGTCCTGACTTTC CASSVGTGAGANVLTF